Sequencing of this TCR beta chain was carried out in a study of identical twins. The table lists this clonotype with a few counts. The junction shows a germline mismatch at one end, possibly a read error. A single record per CDR3 protein comes from TCRdb applying MiXCR to the 5' RACE reads. The sample consists of over a hundred distinct CDR3 sequences, roughly 90% of them appearing once. The origin of this receptor is a woman aged 18-29 years in good health. This table probably holds off-target reads from a library built for another chain. The material sequenced was PBMCs.

The CDR3 DNA is TGTGCCAGCAGTGACGGTTATGGAGGAAGCCAAGGAAATCTCATCTTT. It is translated as CASSDGYGGSQGNLIF. The chain carries TRBV6-4 and TRBJ1-1; D not certain. Germline CDR1 is MRHNA and CDR2 is SNTAGT. The CDR3 contains 16 residues.